The present T cell receptor beta chain was sequenced within a study of blood T cell repertoires in COVID-19. Study overall: T cells, B-cell-depleted T cells, or PBMCs provided the cDNA or gDNA that served as material.

Germline CDR1 LNHDA, CDR2 SQIVND (reference sequence). The length of the CDR3 is 14 residues. Trimming took 9 bases from V and 4 from J, leaving 15 bases between them. Per the original data handling: Estimation of nucleated cell counts was performed using reference gene primer amplification. The assay was immunoSEQ multiplex PCR, and TCRdb's table has in-frame clones only and misses some. The V and J calls and clone size were taken over from that table, and D and trimming were inferred from the DNA. This sample yields under 150,000 clones, of which 70% to 85% are seen a single time; approximately 3.5% belongs to the top ten.

This chain links TRBV19 with TRBJ2-2; tentative D call: TRBD1 (6 bases). The sequenced sample consisted of peripheral blood. The receptor comes from a man in his fifties or sixties with acute or convalescent COVID-19. For the CDR3, the DNA is TGTGCCAGCCTACAGGGCTGGGGCACCGGGGAGCTGTTTTTT. Amino acid sequence: CASLQGWGTGELFF.